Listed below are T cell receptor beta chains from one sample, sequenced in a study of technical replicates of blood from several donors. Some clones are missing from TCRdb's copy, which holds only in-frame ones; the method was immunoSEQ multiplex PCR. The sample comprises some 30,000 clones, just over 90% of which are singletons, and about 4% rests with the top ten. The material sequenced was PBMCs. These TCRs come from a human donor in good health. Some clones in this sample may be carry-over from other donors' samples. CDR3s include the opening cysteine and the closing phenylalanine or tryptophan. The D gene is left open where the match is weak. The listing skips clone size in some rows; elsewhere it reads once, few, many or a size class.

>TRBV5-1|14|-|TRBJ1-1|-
TGCGCCAGCAGCTTGGCCGGGGGTTACACTGAAGCTTTCTTT
CASSLAGGYTEAFF
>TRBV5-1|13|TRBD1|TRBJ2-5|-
TGCGCCAGCAGCTGGCAGGGGGAAGAGACCCAGTACTTC
CASSWQGEETQYF
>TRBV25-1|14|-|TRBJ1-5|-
TGTGCCAGCAGTGGAGCAGGGGGCAATCAGCCCCAGCATTTT
CASSGAGGNQPQHF
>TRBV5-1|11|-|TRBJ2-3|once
TGCGCCAGCACTAGCACAGATACGCAGTATTTT
CASTSTDTQYF
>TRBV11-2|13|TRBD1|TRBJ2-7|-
TGTGCCAGCAGCTTAGACAGGGGGTACGAGCAGTACTTC
CASSLDRGYEQYF
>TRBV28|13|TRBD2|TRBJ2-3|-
TGTGCCAGCACTAGCGGGAGGGAAGATACGCAGTATTTT
CASTSGREDTQYF
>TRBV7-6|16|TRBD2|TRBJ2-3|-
TGTGCCAGCAGCGGAGGACTAGCGGAAAGCACAGATACGCAGTATTTT
CASSGGLAESTDTQYF
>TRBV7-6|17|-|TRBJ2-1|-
TGTGCCAGCAGCCCGACGATAGCGGCAAACTCCTACAATGAGCAGTTCTTC
CASSPTIAANSYNEQFF
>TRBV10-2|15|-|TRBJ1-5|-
TGCGCCAGCAGCGTCGACATAGGGGACAATCAGCCCCAGCATTTT
CASSVDIGDNQPQHF
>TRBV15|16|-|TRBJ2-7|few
TGTGCCACCAGCAGAGATCAGTTCGGAGCAACCTACGAGCAGTACTTC
CATSRDQFGATYEQYF
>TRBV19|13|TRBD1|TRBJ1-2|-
TGTGCCAGTAGCCCGGGACAGGTCGGTGGCTACACCTTC
CASSPGQVGGYTF
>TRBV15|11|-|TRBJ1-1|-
TGTGCCACCAGAGAAGGCGGGGAGGCTTTCTTT
CATREGGEAFF
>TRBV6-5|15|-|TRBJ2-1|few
TGTGCCAGCAGCCAAGGGGATAGCTCCTACAATGAGCAGTTCTTC
CASSQGDSSYNEQFF
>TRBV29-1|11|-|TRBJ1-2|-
TGCAGCGTTGAATGGCAGTATGGCTACACCTTC
CSVEWQYGYTF
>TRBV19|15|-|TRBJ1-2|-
TGTGCCAGTAGTTTAACCGAGAGAGTGATCTATGGCTACACCTTC
CASSLTERVIYGYTF
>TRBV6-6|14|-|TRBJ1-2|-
TGTGCCAGCAGGGGAGGGGCCGGACCCTATGGCTACACCTTC
CASRGGAGPYGYTF
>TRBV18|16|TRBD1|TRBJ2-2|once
TGTGCCAGCTCACACTTGCAGGGGGCGCAAGCCGGGGAGCTGTTTTTT
CASSHLQGAQAGELFF
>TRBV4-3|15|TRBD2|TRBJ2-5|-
TGCGCCAGCAGCCCGAGCGGGGGGGCTTTTGAGACCCAGTACTTC
CASSPSGGAFETQYF
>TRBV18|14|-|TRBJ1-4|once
TGTGCCAGCTCGCCGGGACATACAGGGGAAAAACTGTTTTTT
CASSPGHTGEKLFF
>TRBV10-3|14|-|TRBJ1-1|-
TGTGCCATCAGGGGGGGGCCCAGGAACACTGAAGCTTTCTTT
CAIRGGPRNTEAFF
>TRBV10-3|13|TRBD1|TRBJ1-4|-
TGTGCCATCTCCAGGGGGCAGGGAGAAAAACTGTTTTTT
CAISRGQGEKLFF
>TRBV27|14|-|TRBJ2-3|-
TGTGCCAGCAGTCCCTACGGGGGGCTAGATACGCAGTATTTT
CASSPYGGLDTQYF
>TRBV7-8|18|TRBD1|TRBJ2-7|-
TGTGCCAGCGGATTCCCGGGACAGGGGGCCCTTTACTCCTACGAGCAGTACTTC
CASGFPGQGALYSYEQYF
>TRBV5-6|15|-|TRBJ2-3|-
TGTGCCAGCAGCTTCAGGAGATCCAGGGTAGATACGCAGTATTTT
CASSFRRSRVDTQYF
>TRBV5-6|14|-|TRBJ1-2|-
TGTGCCAGCAGCTGGGGACACCTCCCCGGGGGCTACACCTTC
CASSWGHLPGGYTF
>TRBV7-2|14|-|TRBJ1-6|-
TGTGCCAGCAGCTTAGGGGGCCACAATTCACCCCTCCACTTT
CASSLGGHNSPLHF
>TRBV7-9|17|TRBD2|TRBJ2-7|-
TGTGCCAGCAGCCCCAGGGCCGGGACTAGCGGGAGTGGGGAGCAGTACTTC
CASSPRAGTSGSGEQYF
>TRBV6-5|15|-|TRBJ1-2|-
TGTGCCAGCAGTTACGGCGGAGGGGCTAACTATGGCTACACCTTC
CASSYGGGANYGYTF
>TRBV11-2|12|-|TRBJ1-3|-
TGTGCCAGCAGCTTCCAAGGAAACACCATATATTTT
CASSFQGNTIYF
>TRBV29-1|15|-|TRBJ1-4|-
TGCAGCGTAAGACCATCCGGCGGCACTAATGAAAAACTGTTTTTT
CSVRPSGGTNEKLFF
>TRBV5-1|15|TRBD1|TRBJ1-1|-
TGCGCCAGCAGCTATGGACAGGGGCCAAACACTGAAGCTTTCTTT
CASSYGQGPNTEAFF
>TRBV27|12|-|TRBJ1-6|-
TGTGCCAGCAGTTTCGATAATTCACCCCTCCACTTT
CASSFDNSPLHF
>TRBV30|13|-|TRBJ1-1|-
TGTGCCTGGAGTGCACAGGGGAACACTGAAGCTTTCTTT
CAWSAQGNTEAFF
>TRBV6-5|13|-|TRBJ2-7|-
TGTGCCAGCAGGAAACCGAGCTCCTACGAGCAGTACTTC
CASRKPSSYEQYF
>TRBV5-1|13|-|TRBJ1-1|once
TGCGCCAGCAGCCGGGGGTCCAGTACTGAAGCTTTCTTT
CASSRGSSTEAFF
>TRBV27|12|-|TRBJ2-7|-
TGTGCCAGCAGCACCAGAGGAGGCGAGCAGTACTTC
CASSTRGGEQYF
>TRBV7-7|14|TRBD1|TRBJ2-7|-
TGTGCCAGCAGCTTACGGACAGGCCCCTACGAGCAGTACTTC
CASSLRTGPYEQYF
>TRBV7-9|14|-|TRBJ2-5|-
TGTGCCAGCAGCTTAGAGTGGCTGCCGGAGACCCAGTACTTC
CASSLEWLPETQYF
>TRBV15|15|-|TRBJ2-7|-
TGTGCCACCAGCAGAGATCCGGGCAGGGGCAGAGAGCAGTACTTC
CATSRDPGRGREQYF
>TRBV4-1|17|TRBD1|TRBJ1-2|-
TGCGCCAGCAGCCAATCGTGGGACAGCCAAACCATCTATGGCTACACCTTC
CASSQSWDSQTIYGYTF
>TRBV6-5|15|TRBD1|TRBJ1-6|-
TGTGCCAGCAGTGGACAGGGGGCATTCGGATCACCCCTCCACTTT
CASSGQGAFGSPLHF
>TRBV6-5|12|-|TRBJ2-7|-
TGTGCCAGCAGTTCCTCCGGTCCCGAGCAGTACTTC
CASSSSGPEQYF
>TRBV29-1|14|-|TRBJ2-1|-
TGCAGCGTTGAAATGGGCAACCGGGGCAATGAGCAGTTCTTC
CSVEMGNRGNEQFF
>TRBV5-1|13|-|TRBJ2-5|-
TGCGCCAGCAGCCGGGTCCCGCAAGAGACCCAGTACTTC
CASSRVPQETQYF
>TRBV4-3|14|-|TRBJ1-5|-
TGCGCCAGCAGCAAAACCTCCGGGAATCAGCCCCAGCATTTT
CASSKTSGNQPQHF